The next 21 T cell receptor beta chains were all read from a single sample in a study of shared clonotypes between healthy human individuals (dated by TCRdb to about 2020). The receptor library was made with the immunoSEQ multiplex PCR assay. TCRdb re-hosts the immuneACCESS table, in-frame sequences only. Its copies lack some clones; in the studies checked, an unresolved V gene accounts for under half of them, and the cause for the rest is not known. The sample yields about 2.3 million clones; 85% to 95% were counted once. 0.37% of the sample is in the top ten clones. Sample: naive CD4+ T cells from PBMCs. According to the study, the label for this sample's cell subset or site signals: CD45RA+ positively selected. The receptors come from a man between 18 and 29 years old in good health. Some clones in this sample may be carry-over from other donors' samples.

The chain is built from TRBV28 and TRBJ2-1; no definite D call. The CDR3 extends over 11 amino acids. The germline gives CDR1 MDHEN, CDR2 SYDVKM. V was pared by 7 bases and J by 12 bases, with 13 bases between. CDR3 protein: CASTQESRQFF. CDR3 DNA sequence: TGTGCCAGCACCCAAGAGTCCCGGCAGTTCTTC.

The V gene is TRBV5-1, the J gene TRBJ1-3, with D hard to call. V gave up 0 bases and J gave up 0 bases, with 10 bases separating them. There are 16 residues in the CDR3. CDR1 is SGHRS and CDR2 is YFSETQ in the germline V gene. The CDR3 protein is CASSLDPFSSGNTIYF. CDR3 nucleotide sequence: TGCGCCAGCAGCTTGGATCCGTTTTCCTCTGGAAACACCATATATTTT.

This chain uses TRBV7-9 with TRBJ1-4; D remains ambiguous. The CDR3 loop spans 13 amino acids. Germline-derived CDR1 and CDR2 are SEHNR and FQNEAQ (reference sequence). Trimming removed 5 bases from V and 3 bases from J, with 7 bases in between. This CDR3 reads CASSGYPNEKLFF. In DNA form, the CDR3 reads TGTGCCAGCAGCGGGTACCCTAATGAAAAACTGTTTTTT.

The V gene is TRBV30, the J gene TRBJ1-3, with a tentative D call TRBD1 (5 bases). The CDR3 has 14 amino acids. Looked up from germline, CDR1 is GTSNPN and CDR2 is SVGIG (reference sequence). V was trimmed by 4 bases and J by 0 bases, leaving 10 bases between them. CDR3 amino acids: CAWMRGTSGNTIYF. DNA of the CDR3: TGTGCCTGGATGAGGGGAACCTCTGGAAACACCATATATTTT.

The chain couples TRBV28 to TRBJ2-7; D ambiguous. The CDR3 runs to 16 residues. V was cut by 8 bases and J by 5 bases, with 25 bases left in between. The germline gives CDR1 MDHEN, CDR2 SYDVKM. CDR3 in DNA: TGTGCCAGCCGCTATTTACCAAAGGTCAGATCGGACGAGCAGTACTTC. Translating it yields CASRYLPKVRSDEQYF.

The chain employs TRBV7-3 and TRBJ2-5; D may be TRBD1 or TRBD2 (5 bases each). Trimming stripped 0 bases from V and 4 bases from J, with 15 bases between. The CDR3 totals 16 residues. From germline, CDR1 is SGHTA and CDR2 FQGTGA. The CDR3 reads CASSLTYLAGTETQYF. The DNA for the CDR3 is TGTGCCAGCAGCTTAACGTACCTGGCAGGGACAGAGACCCAGTACTTC.

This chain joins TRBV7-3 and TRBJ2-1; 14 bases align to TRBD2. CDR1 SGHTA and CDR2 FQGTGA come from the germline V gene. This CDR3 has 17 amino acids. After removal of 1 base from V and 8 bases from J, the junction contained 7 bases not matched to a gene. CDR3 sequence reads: CASSLMTGTSGRDEQFF. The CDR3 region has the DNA TGTGCCAGCAGCTTAATGACCGGGACTAGCGGGAGAGATGAGCAGTTCTTC.

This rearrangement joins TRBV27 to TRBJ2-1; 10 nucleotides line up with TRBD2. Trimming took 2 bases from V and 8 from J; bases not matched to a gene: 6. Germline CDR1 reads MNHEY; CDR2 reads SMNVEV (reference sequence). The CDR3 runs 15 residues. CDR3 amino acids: CASSLAASGSDEQFF. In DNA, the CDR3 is TGTGCCAGCAGTTTAGCGGCTAGCGGGAGTGATGAGCAGTTCTTC.

The CDR3 DNA reads TGTGCCAGCAGTTACTCGCCAGGCCCCAAAAACATTCAGTACTTC. This gives the protein CASSYSPGPKNIQYF. The chain uses TRBV6-5 and TRBJ2-4; no reliable D call. Germline values: CDR1 MNHEY, CDR2 SVGAGI. Trimming left V 0 bases short and J 2 bases short, with 8 bases between. CDR3 length: 15 amino acids.

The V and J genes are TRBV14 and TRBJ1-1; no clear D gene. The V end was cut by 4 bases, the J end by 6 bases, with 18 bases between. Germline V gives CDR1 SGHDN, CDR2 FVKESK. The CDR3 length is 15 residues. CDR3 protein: CASSLELLLGAEAFF. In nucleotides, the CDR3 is TGTGCCAGCAGCCTTGAGCTACTCCTAGGCGCTGAAGCTTTCTTT.

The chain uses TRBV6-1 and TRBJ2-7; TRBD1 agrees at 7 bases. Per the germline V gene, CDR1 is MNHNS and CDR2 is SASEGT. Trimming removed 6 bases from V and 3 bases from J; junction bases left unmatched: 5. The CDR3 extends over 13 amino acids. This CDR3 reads CASRRGPGYEQYF. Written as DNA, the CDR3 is TGTGCCAGCAGGAGGGGGCCAGGCTACGAGCAGTACTTC.

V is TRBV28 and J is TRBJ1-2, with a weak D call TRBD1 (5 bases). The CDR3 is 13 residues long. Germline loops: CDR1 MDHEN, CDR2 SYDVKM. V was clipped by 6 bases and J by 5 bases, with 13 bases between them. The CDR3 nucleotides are TGTGCCAGCAGGGCCCACGGGACTTATGGCTACACCTTC. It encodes CASRAHGTYGYTF.

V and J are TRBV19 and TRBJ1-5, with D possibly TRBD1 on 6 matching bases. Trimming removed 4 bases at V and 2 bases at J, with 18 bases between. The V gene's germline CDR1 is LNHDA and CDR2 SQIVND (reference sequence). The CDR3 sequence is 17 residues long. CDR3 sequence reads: CASSTLWGADGNQPQHF. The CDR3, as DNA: TGTGCCAGTAGTACCCTTTGGGGGGCGGATGGCAATCAGCCCCAGCATTTT. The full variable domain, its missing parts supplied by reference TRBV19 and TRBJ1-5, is DGGITQSPKYLFRKEGQNVTLSCEQNLNHDAMYWYRQDPGQGLRLIYYSQIVNDFQKGDIAEGYSVSREKKESFPLTVTSAQKNPTAFYLCASSTLWGADGNQPQHFGDGTRLSIL.

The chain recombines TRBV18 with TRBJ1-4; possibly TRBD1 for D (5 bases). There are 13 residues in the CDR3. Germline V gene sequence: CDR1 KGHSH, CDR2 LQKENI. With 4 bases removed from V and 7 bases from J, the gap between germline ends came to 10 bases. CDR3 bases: TGTGCCAGCTCACTCGGGGGAAGTGAAAAACTGTTTTTT. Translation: CASSLGGSEKLFF.

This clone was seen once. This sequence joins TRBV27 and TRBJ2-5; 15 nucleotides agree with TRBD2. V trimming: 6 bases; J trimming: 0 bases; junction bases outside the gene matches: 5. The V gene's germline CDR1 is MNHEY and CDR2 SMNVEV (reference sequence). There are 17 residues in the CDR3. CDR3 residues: CASRGTSGRSYQETQYF. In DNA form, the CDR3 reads TGTGCCAGCAGGGGGACTAGCGGGAGGTCATACCAAGAGACCCAGTACTTC.

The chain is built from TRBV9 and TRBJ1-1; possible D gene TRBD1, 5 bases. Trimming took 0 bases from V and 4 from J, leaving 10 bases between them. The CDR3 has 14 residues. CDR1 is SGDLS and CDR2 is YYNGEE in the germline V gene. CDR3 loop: CASSVDSGTTEAFF. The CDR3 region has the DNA TGTGCCAGCAGCGTAGATTCAGGGACCACTGAAGCTTTCTTT.

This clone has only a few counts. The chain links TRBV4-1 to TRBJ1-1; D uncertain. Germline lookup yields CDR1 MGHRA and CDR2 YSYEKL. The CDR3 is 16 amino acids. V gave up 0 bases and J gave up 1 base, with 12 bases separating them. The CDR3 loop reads CASSQERDRRNTEAFF. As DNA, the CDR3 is TGCGCCAGCAGCCAAGAACGTGATCGAAGGAACACTGAAGCTTTCTTT.

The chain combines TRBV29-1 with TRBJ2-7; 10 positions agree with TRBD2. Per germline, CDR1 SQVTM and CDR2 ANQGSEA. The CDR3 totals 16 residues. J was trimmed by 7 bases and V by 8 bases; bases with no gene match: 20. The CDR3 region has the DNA TGCAGCTGCGTGGGGGCTAGCGGGAGCAAACGGGGTGAGCAGTACTTC. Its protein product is CSCVGASGSKRGEQYF.

The CDR3 nucleotides are TGTGCCAGCAGTTTTCTCATAAACACTGAAGCTTTCTTT. Encoded protein: CASSFLINTEAFF. This chain joins TRBV27 and TRBJ1-1; unclear D gene. The V and J ends lost 3 bases and 2 bases respectively, with 7 bases between them. The CDR3 sequence is 13 residues long. Germline-derived CDR1 and CDR2 are MNHEY and SMNVEV (reference sequence).

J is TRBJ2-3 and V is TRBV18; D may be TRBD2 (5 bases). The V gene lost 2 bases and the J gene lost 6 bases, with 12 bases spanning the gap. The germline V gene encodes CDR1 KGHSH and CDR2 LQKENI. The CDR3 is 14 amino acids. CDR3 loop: CASSPSGSGDTQYF. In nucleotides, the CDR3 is TGTGCCAGCTCACCATCGGGGAGCGGCGATACGCAGTATTTT.

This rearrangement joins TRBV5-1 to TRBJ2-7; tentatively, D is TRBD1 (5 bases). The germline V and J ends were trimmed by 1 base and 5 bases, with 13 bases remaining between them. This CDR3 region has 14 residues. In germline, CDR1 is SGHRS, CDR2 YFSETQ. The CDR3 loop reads CASSLSSRANEQYF. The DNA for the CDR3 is TGCGCCAGCAGCTTGTCTTCCAGGGCCAACGAGCAGTACTTC.